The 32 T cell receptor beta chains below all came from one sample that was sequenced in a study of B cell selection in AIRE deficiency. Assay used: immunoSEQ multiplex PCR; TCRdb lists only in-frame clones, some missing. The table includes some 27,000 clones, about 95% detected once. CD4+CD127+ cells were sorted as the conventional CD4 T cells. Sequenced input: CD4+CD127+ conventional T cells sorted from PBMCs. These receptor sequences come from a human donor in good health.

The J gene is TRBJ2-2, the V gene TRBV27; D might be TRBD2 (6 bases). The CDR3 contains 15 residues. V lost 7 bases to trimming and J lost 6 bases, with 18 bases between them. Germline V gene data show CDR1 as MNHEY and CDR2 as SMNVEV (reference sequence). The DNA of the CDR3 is TGTGCCAGCACCCACGGGGGTAACTTGGCCGGGGAGCTGTTTTTT. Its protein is CASTHGGNLAGELFF.

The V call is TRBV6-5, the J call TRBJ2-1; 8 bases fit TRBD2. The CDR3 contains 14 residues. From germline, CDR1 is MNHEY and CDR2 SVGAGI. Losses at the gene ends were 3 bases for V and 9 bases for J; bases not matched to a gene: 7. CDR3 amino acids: CASSYPGGPGEQFF. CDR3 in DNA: TGTGCCAGCAGTTATCCGGGAGGGCCGGGTGAGCAGTTCTTC.

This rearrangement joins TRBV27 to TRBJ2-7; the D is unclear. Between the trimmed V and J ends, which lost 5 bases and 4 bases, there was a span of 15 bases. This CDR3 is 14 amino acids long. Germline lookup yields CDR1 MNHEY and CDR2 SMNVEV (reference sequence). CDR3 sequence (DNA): TGTGCCAGCAGTCCTAACCCCGACCAGTACGAGCAGTACTTC. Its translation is CASSPNPDQYEQYF.

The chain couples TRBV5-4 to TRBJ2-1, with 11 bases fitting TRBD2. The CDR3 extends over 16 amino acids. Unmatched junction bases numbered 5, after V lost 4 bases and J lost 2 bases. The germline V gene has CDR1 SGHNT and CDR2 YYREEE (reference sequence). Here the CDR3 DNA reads TGTGCCAGCAGCACTTATAGCGGGGGGGCCTACAATGAGCAGTTCTTC. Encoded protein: CASSTYSGGAYNEQFF.

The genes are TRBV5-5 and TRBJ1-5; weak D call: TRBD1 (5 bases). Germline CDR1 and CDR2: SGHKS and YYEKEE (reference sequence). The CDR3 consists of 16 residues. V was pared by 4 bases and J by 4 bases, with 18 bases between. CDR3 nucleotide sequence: TGTGCCAGCAGCGCAGTACAGGCCATAGGGAATCAGCCCCAGCATTTT. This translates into CASSAVQAIGNQPQHF.

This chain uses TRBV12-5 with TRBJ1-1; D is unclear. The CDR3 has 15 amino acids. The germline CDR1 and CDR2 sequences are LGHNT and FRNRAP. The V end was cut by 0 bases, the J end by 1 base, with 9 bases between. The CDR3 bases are TGTGCTAGTGGTTTGGTCAGGTCGGGGAACACTGAAGCTTTCTTT. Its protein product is CASGLVRSGNTEAFF. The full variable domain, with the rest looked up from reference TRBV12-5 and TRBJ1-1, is DARVTQTPRHKVTEMGQEVTMRCQPILGHNTVFWYRQTMMQGLELLAYFRNRAPLDDSGMPKDRFSAEMPDATLATLKIQPSEPRDSAVYFCASGLVRSGNTEAFFGQGTRLTVV.

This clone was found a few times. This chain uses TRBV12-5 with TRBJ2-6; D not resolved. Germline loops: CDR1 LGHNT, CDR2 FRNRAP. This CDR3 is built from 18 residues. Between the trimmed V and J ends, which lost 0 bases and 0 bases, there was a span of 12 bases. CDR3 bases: TGTGCTAGTGGTTTGGTCTCCTCAGCACGCTCTGGGGCCAACGTCCTGACTTTC. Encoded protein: CASGLVSSARSGANVLTF.

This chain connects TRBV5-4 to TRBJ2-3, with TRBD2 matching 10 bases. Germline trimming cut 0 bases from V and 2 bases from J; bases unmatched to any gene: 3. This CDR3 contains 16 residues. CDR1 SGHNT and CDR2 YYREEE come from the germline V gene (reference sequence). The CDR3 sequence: CASSLAGTSATDTQYF. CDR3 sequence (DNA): TGTGCCAGCAGCTTGGCCGGGACTAGCGCCACAGATACGCAGTATTTT. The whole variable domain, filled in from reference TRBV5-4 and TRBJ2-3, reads ETGVTQSPTHLIKTRGQQVTLRCSSQSGHNTVSWYQQALGQGPQFIFQYYREEENGRGNFPPRFSGLQFPNYSSELNVNALELDDSALYLCASSLAGTSATDTQYFGPGTRLTVL.

The CDR3 region is CASTSLGGGSEQYF. CDR3 sequence (DNA): TGTGCCAGCACCTCCCTTGGGGGAGGGTCCGAGCAGTACTTC. The chain carries TRBV6-5 and TRBJ2-7, with 7 positions matching TRBD2. V lost 7 bases to trimming and J lost 6 bases; unmatched junction nucleotides: 12. Germline V gene sequence: CDR1 MNHEY, CDR2 SVGAGI. This CDR3 has 14 amino acids.

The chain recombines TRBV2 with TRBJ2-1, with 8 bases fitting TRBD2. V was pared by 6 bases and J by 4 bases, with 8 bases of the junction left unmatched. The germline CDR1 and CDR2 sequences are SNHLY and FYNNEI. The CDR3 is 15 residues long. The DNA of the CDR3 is TGTGCCAGCAGCCGGGAGGGCCGGTCTTACAATGAGCAGTTCTTC. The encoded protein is CASSREGRSYNEQFF. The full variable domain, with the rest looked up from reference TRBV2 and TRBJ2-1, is EPEVTQTPSHQVTQMGQEVILRCVPISNHLYFYWYRQILGQKVEFLVSFYNNEISEKSEIFDDQFSVERPDGSNFTLKIRSTKLEDSAMYFCASSREGRSYNEQFFGPGTRLTVL.

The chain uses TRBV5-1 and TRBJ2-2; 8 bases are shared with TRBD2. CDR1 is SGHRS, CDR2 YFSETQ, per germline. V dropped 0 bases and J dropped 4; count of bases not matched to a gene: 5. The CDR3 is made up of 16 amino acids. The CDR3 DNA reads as TGCGCCAGCAGCTTGGCCGAAGCGGGGGCCACCGGGGAGCTGTTTTTT. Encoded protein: CASSLAEAGATGELFF.

The CDR3 loop is CASGSPPRDYEQYF. CDR3 sequence (DNA): TGTGCCAGCGGATCCCCCCCCCGGGATTACGAGCAGTACTTC. The chain uses TRBV27 and TRBJ2-7; D perhaps matches TRBD2 (5 bases). V dropped 8 bases and J dropped 4 bases, with 18 bases sitting between them. The CDR3 contains 14 residues. Germline V CDR1 and CDR2: MNHEY, SMNVEV (reference sequence).

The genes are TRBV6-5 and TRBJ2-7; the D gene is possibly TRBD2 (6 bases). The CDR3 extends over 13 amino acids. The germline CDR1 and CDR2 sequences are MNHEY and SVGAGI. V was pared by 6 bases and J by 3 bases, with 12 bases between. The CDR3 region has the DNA TGTGCCAGCAGGGTTAGCGGATACTACGAGCAGTACTTC. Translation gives CASRVSGYYEQYF.

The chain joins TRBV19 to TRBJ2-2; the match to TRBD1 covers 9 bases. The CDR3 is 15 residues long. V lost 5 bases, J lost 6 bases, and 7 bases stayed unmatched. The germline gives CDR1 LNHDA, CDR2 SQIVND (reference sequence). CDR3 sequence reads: CASSARTGAAGELFF. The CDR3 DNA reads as TGTGCCAGTAGTGCGAGGACAGGGGCAGCCGGGGAGCTGTTTTTT. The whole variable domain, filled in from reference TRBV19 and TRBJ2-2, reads DGGITQSPKYLFRKEGQNVTLSCEQNLNHDAMYWYRQDPGQGLRLIYYSQIVNDFQKGDIAEGYSVSREKKESFPLTVTSAQKNPTAFYLCASSARTGAAGELFFGEGSRLTVL.

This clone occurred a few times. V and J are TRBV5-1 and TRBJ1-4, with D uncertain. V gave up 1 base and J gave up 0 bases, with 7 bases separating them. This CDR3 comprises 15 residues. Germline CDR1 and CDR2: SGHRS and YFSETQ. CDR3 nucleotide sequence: TGCGCCAGCAGCTTGCCCGGGGCAACTAATGAAAAACTGTTTTTT. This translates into CASSLPGATNEKLFF.

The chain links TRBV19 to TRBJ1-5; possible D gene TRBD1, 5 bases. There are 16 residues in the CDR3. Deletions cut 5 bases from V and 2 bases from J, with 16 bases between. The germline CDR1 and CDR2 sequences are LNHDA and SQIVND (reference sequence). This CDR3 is CASSVSGPKGNQPQHF. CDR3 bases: TGTGCCAGTAGTGTCTCAGGGCCGAAGGGCAATCAGCCCCAGCATTTT.

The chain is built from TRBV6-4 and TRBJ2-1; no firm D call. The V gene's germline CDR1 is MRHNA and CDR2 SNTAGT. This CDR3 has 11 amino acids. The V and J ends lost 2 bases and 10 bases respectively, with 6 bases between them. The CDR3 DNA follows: TGTGCCAGCAGTGACGATGGGGAGCAGTTCTTC. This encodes CASSDDGEQFF.

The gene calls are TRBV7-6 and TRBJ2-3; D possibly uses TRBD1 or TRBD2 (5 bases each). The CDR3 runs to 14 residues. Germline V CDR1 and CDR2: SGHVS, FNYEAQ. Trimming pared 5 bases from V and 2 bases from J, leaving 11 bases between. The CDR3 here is CASSIVGTTDTQYF. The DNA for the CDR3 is TGTGCCAGCAGCATAGTAGGGACCACAGATACGCAGTATTTT.

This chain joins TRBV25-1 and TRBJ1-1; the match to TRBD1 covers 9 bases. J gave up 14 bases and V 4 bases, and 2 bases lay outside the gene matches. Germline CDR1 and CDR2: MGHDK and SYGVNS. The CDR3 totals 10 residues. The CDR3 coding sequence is TGTGCCAGCAGTGGGGACAGGGCCTTCTTT. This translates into CASSGDRAFF.

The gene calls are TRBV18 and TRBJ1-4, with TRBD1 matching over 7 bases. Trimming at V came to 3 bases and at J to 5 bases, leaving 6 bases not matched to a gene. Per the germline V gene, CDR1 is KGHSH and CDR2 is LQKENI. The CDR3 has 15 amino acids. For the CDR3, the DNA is TGTGCCAGCTCACCCCGGGCGGGACAGAATGAAAAACTGTTTTTT. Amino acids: CASSPRAGQNEKLFF.

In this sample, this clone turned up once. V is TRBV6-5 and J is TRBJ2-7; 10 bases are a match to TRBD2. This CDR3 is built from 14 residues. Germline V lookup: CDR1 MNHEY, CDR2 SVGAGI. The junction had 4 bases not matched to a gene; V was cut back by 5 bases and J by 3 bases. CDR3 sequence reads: CASSRTSGNYEQYF. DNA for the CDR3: TGTGCCAGCAGTCGGACTAGCGGTAACTACGAGCAGTACTTC.

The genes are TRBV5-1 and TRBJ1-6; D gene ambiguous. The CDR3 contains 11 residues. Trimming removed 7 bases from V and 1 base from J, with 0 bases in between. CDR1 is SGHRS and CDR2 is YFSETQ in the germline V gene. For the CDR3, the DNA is TGCGCCAGCTCCTATAATTCACCCCTCCACTTT. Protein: CASSYNSPLHF.

The CDR3 sequence is CASRYQETQYF. For the CDR3, the DNA is TGCGCCAGCAGATACCAAGAGACCCAGTACTTC. The rearrangement uses TRBV5-1 and TRBJ2-5; no reliable D call. The CDR3 extends over 11 amino acids. The germline gives CDR1 SGHRS, CDR2 YFSETQ. The V and J ends lost 5 bases and 0 bases respectively, with 2 bases between them.

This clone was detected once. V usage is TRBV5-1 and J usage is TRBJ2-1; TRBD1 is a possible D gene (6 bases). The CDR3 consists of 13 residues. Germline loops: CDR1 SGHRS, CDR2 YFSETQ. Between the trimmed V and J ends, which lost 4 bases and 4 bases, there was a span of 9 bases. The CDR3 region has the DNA TGCGCCAGCAGCCTGGGGACATACAATGAGCAGTTCTTC. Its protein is CASSLGTYNEQFF.

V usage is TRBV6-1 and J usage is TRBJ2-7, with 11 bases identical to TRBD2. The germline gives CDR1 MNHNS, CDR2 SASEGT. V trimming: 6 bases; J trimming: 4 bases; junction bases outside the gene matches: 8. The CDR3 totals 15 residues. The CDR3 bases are TGTGCCAGCAGAGCCCTAGCGGGAGGCCGGTACGAGCAGTACTTC. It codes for CASRALAGGRYEQYF.

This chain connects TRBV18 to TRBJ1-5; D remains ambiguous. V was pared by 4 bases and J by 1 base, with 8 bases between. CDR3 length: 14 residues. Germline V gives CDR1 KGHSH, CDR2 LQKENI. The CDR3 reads CASSRTDSNQPQHF. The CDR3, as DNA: TGTGCCAGCTCACGAACGGACAGCAATCAGCCCCAGCATTTT.

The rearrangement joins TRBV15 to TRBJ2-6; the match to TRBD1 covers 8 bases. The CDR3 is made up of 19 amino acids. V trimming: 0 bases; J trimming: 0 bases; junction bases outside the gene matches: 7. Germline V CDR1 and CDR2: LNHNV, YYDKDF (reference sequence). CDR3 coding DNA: TGTGCCACCAGCAGAGAAAGCCGGGACAGGTTCTCTGGGGCCAACGTCCTGACTTTC. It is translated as CATSRESRDRFSGANVLTF. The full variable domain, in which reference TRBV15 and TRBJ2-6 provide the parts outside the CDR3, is DAMVIQNPRYQVTQFGKPVTLSCSQTLNHNVMYWYQQKSSQAPKLLFHYYDKDFNNEADTPDNFQSRRPNTSFCFLDIRSPGLGDTAMYLCATSRESRDRFSGANVLTFGAGSRLTVL.

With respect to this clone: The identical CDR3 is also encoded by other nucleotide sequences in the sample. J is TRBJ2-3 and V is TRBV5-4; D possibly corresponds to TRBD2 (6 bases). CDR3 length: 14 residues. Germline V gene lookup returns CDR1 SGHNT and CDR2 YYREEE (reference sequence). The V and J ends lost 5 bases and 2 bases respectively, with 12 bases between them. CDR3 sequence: CASSPGTFTDTQYF. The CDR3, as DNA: TGTGCCAGCAGTCCCGGGACTTTCACAGATACGCAGTATTTT.

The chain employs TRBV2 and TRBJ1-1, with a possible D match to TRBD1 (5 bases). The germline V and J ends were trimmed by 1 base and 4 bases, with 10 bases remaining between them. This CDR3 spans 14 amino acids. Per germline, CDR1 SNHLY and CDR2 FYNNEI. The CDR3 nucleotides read TGTGCCAGCAGTGAAGGGCAGGGAGTCACTGAAGCTTTCTTT. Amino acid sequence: CASSEGQGVTEAFF. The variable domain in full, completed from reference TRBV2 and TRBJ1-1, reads EPEVTQTPSHQVTQMGQEVILRCVPISNHLYFYWYRQILGQKVEFLVSFYNNEISEKSEIFDDQFSVERPDGSNFTLKIRSTKLEDSAMYFCASSEGQGVTEAFFGQGTRLTVV.

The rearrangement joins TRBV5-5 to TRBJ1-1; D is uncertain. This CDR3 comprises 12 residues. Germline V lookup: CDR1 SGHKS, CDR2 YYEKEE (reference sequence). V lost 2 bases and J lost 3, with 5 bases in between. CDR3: CASSFDYTEAFF. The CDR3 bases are TGTGCCAGCAGCTTCGACTACACTGAAGCTTTCTTT.

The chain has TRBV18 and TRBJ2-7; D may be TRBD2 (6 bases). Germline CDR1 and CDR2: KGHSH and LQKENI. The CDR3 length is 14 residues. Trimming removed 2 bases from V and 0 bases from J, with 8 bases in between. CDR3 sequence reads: CASSPGEASYEQYF. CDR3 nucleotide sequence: TGTGCCAGCTCACCAGGGGAGGCCTCCTACGAGCAGTACTTC.

CDR3 sequence: CASSRGTDYSYEQYF. DNA of the CDR3: TGTGCCAGTAGTCGGGGGACAGACTACTCCTACGAGCAGTACTTC. The rearrangement links TRBV19 to TRBJ2-7; a possible D gene is TRBD1 (7 bases). V was clipped by 5 bases and J by 0 bases, with 14 bases between them. The CDR3 extends over 15 amino acids. Germline V gene sequence: CDR1 LNHDA, CDR2 SQIVND (reference sequence).